The clone carrying this T cell receptor (beta chain) came up many times. Its target is unknown. TCR beta libraries were built with iRepertoire HTBI primers and Arm-PCR of CDR3 regions. TCRdb analysed the multiplex PCR reads with MiXCR anew, one entry per CDR3 protein. Altogether hundreds of thousands of distinct CDR3 sequences are present, about 17% being singletons, with the ten largest covering 9.5% to 12%. The sample originates from a study of regulatory T cells in long-lasting Graves disease. At the level of the study: The study enrolled newly diagnosed Graves' patients on antithyroid drugs under 3 months. Regarding the study as a whole: The number of shared public clonotypes was higher in persistent patients (fewer than 3,000) than new patients (approximately 1,000).

Noted time point: newly diagnosed GD, antithyroid drugs for less than 3 months. Extracted RNA from PBMCs served as the source of the TCR library. V was pared by 6 bases and J by 6 bases, with 11 bases between. The CDR3 covers 13 residues. These records were also assigned to another study, of T cells in Graves' hyperthyroidism and ophthalmopathy. From that second work: The HTBI primer set drove a first-round RT-PCR of the TCR CDR3. Onset of ophthalmopathy came a median approximately 6.9 months after the model predicted it.

The chain has TRBV12-3 or TRBV12-4 and TRBJ1-4; maybe TRBD1 (5 bases). This clonotype was sampled from a woman in her 30s with Graves disease. The specimen comprised peripheral blood mononuclear cells (PBMCs), sampled at new diagnosis, from a patient treated with antithyroid drugs. Here the CDR3 DNA reads TGTGCCAGCAGACGAGGGGCAGATGAAAAACTGTTTTTT. This translates into CASRRGADEKLFF.